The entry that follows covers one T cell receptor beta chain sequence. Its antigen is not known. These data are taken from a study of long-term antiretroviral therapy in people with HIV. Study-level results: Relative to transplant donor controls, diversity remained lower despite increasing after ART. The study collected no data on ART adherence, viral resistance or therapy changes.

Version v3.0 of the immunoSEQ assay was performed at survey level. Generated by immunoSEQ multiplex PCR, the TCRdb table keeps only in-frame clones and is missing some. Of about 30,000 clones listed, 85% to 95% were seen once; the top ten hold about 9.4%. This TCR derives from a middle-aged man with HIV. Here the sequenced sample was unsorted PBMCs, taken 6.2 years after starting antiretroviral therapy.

The chain's CDR3 is CASSYSGTEQYF. The DNA for the CDR3 is TGTGCCAGCAGTTACTCAGGTACCGAGCAGTACTTC. This chain connects TRBV6-5 to TRBJ2-7; D is unresolved. Germline V gene data show CDR1 as MNHEY and CDR2 as SVGAGI. The length of the CDR3 is 12 residues. The V end was cut by 0 bases, the J end by 6 bases, with 6 bases between.